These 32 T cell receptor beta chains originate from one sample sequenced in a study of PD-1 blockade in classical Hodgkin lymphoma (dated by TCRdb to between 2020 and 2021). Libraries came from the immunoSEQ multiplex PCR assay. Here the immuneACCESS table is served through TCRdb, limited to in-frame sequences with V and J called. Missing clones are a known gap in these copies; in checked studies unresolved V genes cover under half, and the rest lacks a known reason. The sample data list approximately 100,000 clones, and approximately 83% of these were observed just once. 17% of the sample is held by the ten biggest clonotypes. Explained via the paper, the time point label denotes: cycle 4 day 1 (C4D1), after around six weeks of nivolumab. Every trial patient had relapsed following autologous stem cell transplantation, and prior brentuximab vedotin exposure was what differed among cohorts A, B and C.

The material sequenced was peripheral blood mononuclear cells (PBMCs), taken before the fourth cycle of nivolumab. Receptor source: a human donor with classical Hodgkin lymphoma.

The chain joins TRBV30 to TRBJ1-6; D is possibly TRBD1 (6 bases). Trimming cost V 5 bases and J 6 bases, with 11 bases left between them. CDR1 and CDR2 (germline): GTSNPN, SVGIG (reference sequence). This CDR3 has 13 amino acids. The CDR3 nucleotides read TGTGCCTGGGCCACAGGGTTTAATTCACCCCTCCACTTT. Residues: CAWATGFNSPLHF.

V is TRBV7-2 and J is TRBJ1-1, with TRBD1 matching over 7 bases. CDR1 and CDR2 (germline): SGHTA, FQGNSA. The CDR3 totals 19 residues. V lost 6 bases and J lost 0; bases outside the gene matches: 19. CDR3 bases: TGTGCCAGCAGGGGACCCTCAAACAGGACAGGCTCCTTGAACACTGAAGCTTTCTTT. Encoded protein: CASRGPSNRTGSLNTEAFF.

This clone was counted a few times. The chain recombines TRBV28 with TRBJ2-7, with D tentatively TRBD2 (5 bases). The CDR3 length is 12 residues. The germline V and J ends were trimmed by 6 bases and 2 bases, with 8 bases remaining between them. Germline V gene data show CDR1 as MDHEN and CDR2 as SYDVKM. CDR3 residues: CASRRGTYEQYF. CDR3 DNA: TGTGCCAGCAGAAGAGGGACCTACGAGCAGTACTTC.

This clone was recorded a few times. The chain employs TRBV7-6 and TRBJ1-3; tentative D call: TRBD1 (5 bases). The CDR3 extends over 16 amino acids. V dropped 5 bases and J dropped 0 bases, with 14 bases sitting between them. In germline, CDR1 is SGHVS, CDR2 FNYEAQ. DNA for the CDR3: TGTGCCAGCAGCAAGGGACCCGCCAACTCTGGAAACACCATATATTTT. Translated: CASSKGPANSGNTIYF. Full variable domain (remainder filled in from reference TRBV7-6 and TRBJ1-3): GAGVSQSPRYKVTKRGQDVALRCDPISGHVSLYWYRQALGQGPEFLTYFNYEAQQDKSGLPNDRFSAERPEGSISTLTIQRTEQRDSAMYRCASSKGPANSGNTIYFGEGSWLTVV.

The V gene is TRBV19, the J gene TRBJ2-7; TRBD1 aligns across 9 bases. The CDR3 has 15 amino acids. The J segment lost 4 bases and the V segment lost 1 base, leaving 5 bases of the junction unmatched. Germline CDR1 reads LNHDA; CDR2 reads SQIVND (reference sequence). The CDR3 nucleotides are TGTGCCAGTAGTATAGTCGGGACAGGGCAATACGAGCAGTACTTC. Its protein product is CASSIVGTGQYEQYF.

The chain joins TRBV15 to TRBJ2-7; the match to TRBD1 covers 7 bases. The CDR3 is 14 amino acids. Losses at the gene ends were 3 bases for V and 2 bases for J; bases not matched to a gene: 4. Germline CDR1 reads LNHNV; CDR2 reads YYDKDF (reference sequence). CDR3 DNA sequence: TGTGCCACCAGCAGCCGACAGGGAGCCTACGAGCAGTACTTC. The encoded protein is CATSSRQGAYEQYF.

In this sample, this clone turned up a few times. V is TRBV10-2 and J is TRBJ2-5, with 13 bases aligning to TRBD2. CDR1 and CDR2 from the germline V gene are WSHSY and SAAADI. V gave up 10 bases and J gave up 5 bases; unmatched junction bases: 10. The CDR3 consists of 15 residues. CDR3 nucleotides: TGCGCCACTCACCCACTAGCGGGAGGGGTGGAGACCCAGTACTTC. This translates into CATHPLAGGVETQYF.

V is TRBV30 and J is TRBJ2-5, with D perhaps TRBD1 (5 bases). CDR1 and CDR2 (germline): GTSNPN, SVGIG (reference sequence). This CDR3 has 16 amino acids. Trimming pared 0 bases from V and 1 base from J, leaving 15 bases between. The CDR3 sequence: CAWSVLSWTTQETQYF. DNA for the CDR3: TGTGCCTGGAGTGTATTGTCTTGGACAACCCAAGAGACCCAGTACTTC. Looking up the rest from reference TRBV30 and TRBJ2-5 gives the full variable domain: SQTIHQWPATLVQPVGSPLSLECTVEGTSNPNLYWYRQAAGRGLQLLFYSVGIGQISSEVPQNLSASRPQDRQFILSSKKLLLSDSGFYLCAWSVLSWTTQETQYFGPGTRLLVL.

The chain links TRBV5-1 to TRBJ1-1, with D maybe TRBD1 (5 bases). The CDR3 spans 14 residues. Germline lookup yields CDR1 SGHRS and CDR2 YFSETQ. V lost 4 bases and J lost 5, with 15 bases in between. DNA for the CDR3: TGCGCCAGCAGCCCAGGGACGGTGGGGACTGAAGCTTTCTTT. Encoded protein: CASSPGTVGTEAFF.

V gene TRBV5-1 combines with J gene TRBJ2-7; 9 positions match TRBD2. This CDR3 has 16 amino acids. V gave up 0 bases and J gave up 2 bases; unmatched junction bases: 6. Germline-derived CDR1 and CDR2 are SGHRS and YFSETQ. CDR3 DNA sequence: TGCGCCAGCAGCTTGGGACTAGCGGAGGGGACCTACGAGCAGTACTTC. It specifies CASSLGLAEGTYEQYF.

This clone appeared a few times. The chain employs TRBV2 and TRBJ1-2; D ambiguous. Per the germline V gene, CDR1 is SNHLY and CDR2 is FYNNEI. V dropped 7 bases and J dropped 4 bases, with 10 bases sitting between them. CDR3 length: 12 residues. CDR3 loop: CASNGPAYGYTF. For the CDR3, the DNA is TGTGCCAGCAATGGACCGGCCTATGGCTACACCTTC.

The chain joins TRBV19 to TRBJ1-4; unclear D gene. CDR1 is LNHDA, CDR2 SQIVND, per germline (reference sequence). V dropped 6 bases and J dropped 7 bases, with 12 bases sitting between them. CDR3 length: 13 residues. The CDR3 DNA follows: TGTGCCAGTAGGGCGTCAGGCATTGAAAAACTGTTTTTT. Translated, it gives CASRASGIEKLFF.

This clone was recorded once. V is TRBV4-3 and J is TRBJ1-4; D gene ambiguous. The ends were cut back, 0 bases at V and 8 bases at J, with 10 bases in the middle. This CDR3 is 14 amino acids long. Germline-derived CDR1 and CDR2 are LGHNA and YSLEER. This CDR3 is CASSQDMTLEKLFF. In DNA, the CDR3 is TGCGCCAGCAGCCAAGATATGACACTCGAAAAACTGTTTTTT.

CDR3 amino acids: CASSELAGGLGANVLTF. The CDR3 DNA reads TGTGCCAGCAGTGAACTAGCGGGAGGGTTGGGGGCCAACGTCCTGACTTTC. This chain joins TRBV2 and TRBJ2-6; the match to TRBD2 covers 12 bases. This CDR3 is 17 amino acids long. V gave up 2 bases and J gave up 4 bases; unmatched junction bases: 3. CDR1 is SNHLY, CDR2 FYNNEI, per germline.

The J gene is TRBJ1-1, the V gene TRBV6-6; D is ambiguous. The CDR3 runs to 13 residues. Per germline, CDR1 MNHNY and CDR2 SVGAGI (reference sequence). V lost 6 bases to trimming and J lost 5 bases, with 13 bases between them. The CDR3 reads CASSPGEGTEAFF. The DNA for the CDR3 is TGTGCCAGCAGCCCGGGTGAAGGAACTGAAGCTTTCTTT.

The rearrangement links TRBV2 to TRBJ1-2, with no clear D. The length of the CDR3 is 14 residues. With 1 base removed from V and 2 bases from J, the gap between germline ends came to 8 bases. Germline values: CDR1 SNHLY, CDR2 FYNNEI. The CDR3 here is CASSEGNQNYGYTF. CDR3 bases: TGTGCCAGCAGTGAAGGAAATCAGAACTATGGCTACACCTTC.

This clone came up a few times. CDR3 in DNA: TGTGCCAGCAGCCGGGGACTAGCGGCGGACTCTAGCACAGATACGCAGTATTTT. Translating gives CASSRGLAADSSTDTQYF. The chain uses TRBV11-1 and TRBJ2-3, with 11 nucleotides matching TRBD2. Germline CDR1 and CDR2: SGHAT and FQDESV (reference sequence). The CDR3 runs to 18 residues. After removal of 5 bases from V and 0 bases from J, the junction contained 10 bases not matched to a gene.

The CDR3 here is CASSLQGEGYTF. In DNA form, the CDR3 reads TGTGCCAGCAGCTTGCAGGGAGAGGGCTACACCTTC. The genes are TRBV5-6 and TRBJ1-2, with D perhaps matching TRBD1 (5 bases). Trimming cost V 1 base and J 8 bases, with 9 bases left between them. The CDR3 covers 12 residues. Germline V gene data show CDR1 as SGHDT and CDR2 as YYEEEE.

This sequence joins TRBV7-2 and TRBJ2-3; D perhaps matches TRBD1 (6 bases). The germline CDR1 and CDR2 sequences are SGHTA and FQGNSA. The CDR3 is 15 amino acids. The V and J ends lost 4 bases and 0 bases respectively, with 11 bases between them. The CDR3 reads CASSSPGVSTDTQYF. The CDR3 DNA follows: TGTGCCAGCAGCTCCCCAGGGGTGAGCACAGATACGCAGTATTTT.

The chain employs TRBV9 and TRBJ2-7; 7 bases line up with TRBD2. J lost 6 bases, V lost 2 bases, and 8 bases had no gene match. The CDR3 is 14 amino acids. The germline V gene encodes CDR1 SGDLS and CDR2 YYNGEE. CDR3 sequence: CASSVGLGEGEQYF. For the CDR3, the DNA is TGTGCCAGCAGCGTTGGACTAGGGGAAGGCGAGCAGTACTTC.

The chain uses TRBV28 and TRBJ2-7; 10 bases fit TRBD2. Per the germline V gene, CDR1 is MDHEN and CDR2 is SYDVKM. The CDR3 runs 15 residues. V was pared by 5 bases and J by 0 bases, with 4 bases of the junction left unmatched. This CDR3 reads CASSGIAGGSYEQYF. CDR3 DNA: TGTGCCAGCAGTGGGATAGCGGGAGGCTCCTACGAGCAGTACTTC.

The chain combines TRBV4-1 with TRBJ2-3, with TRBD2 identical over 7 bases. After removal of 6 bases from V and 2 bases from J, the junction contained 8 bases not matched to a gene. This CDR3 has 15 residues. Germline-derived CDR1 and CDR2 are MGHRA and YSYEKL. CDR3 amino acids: CASRPGTIFTDTQYF. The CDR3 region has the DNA TGCGCCAGCAGACCCGGGACTATCTTCACAGATACGCAGTATTTT.

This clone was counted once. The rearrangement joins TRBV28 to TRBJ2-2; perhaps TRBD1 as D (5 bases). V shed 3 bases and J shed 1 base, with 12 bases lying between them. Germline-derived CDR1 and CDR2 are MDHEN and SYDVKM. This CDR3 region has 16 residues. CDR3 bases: TGTGCCAGCAGTTTCCCATCAACAGGGAACACCGGGGAGCTGTTTTTT. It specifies CASSFPSTGNTGELFF.

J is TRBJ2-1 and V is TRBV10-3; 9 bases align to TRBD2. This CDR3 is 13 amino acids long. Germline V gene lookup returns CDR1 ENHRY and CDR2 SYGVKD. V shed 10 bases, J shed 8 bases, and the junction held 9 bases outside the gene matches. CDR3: CATYSGRFDEQFF. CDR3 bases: TGTGCCACCTATAGCGGGAGATTCGATGAGCAGTTCTTC.

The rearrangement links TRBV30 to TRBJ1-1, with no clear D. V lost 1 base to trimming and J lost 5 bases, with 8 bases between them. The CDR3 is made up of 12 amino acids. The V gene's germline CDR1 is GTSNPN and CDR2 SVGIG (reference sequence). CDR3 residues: CAWSGAGTEAFF. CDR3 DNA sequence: TGTGCCTGGAGTGGAGCGGGGACTGAAGCTTTCTTT.

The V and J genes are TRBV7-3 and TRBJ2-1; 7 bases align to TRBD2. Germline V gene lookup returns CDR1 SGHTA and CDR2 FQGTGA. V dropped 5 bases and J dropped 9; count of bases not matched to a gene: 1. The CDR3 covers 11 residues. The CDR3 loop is CASSPSGEQFF. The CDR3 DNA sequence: TGTGCCAGCAGCCCTAGCGGTGAGCAGTTCTTC.

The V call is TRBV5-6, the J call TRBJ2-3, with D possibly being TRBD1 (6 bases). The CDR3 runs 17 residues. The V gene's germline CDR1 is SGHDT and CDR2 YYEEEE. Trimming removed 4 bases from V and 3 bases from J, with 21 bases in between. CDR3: CASSGVQGMIATDTQYF. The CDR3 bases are TGTGCCAGCAGCGGGGTACAGGGTATGATAGCAACAGATACGCAGTATTTT.

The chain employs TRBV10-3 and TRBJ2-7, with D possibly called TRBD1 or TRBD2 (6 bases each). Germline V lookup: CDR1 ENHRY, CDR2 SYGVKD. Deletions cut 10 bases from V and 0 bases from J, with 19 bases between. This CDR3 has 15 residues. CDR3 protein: CATAPRWGASYEQYF. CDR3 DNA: TGTGCCACGGCCCCCAGGTGGGGGGCCTCCTACGAGCAGTACTTC.

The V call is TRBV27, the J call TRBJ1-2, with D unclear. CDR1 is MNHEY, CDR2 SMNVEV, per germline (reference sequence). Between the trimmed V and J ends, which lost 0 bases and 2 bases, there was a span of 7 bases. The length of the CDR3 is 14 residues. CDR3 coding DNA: TGTGCCAGCAGTTTATCGGGAGGGAACTATGGCTACACCTTC. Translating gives CASSLSGGNYGYTF.

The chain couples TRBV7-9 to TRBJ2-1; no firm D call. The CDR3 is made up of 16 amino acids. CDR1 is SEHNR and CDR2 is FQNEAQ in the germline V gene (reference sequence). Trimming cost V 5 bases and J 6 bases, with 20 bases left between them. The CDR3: CASSPPVGARRNEQFF. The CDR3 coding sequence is TGTGCCAGCAGCCCCCCGGTGGGTGCCCGACGCAATGAGCAGTTCTTC.

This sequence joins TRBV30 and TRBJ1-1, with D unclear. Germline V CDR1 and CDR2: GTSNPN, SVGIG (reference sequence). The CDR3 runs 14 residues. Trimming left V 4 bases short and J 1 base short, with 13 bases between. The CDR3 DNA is TGTGCCTGGAAGCGCCCCGAGCCGAACACTGAAGCTTTCTTT. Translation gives CAWKRPEPNTEAFF.

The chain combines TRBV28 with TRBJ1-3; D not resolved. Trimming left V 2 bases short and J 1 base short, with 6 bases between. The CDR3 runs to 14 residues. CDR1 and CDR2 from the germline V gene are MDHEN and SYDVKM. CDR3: CASSLPSSGNTIYF. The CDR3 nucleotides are TGTGCCAGCAGTTTACCATCATCTGGAAACACCATATATTTT.